This T cell receptor (beta chain) is drawn from a study of blood T cell repertoires in COVID-19. Looking at the study overall: Sample material is recorded as cDNA or gDNA derived from T cells, B-cell-depleted T cells, or PBMCs.

This CDR3 is 14 amino acids long. V was clipped by 8 bases and J by 2 bases, with 14 bases between them. CDR1 is SNHLY, CDR2 FYNNEI, per germline. In the authors' methods: Nucleated cell number was recorded as an estimate derived from reference gene primer amplification. Generated by immunoSEQ multiplex PCR, the TCRdb table keeps only in-frame clones and is missing some. V and J calls and clone size are those listed in that table; D and trimming were worked out from the DNA. Of roughly 190,000 clones listed, around nine tenths are singletons. The chain is built from TRBV2 and TRBJ2-3, with D perhaps matching TRBD2 (6 bases). The receptor's source is a human donor in a cohort sampled during active COVID-19. Sequenced sample: peripheral blood. CDR3 protein: CASFGGVLTDTQYF. CDR3 DNA sequence: TGTGCCAGCTTTGGAGGGGTGCTCACAGATACGCAGTATTTT.